The 21 T cell receptor beta chains below all came from one sample that was sequenced in a study of blood T cell repertoires in COVID-19. Clones were read by immunoSEQ multiplex PCR, and TCRdb kept only the in-frame ones, dropping some. The sample includes tens of thousands of clones, about 83% of them seen just once. The sequenced sample was peripheral blood. These receptors came from a man between 45 and 60 years old with active COVID-19.

The rearrangement joins TRBV29-1 to TRBJ1-2; 7 positions agree with TRBD1. Germline lookup yields CDR1 SQVTM and CDR2 ANQGSEA. The J segment lost 4 bases and the V segment lost 6 bases, leaving 11 bases of the junction unmatched. This CDR3 has 14 amino acids. The CDR3 nucleotides are TGCAGCGTCTACCGACAGGGAAGGGGCTATGGCTACACCTTC. The encoded protein is CSVYRQGRGYGYTF.

This chain uses TRBV27 with TRBJ2-3; TRBD2 agrees at 9 bases. V dropped 2 bases and J dropped 1; count of bases not matched to a gene: 13. Germline V lookup: CDR1 MNHEY, CDR2 SMNVEV (reference sequence). This CDR3 has 19 residues. For the CDR3, the DNA is TGTGCCAGCAGTTTAGTCGTTAGCGGGGGCCCGGGGGGCACAGATACGCAGTATTTT. Translation: CASSLVVSGGPGGTDTQYF.

The genes are TRBV7-9 and TRBJ2-7; D is perhaps TRBD1 (6 bases). Germline V gene sequence: CDR1 SEHNR, CDR2 FQNEAQ (reference sequence). The CDR3 covers 17 residues. V lost 1 base to trimming and J lost 2 bases, with 18 bases between them. Here the CDR3 reads CASSLGAGKGEAYEQYF. CDR3 nucleotide sequence: TGTGCCAGCAGCTTAGGGGCAGGGAAGGGGGAAGCCTACGAGCAGTACTTC. Complete variable domain (other parts from reference TRBV7-9 and TRBJ2-7): DTGVSQNPRHKITKRGQNVTFRCDPISEHNRLYWYRQTLGQGPEFLTYFQNEAQLEKSRLLSDRFSAERPKGSFSTLEIQRTEQGDSAMYLCASSLGAGKGEAYEQYFGPGTRLTVT.

This clone was found a few times. The rearrangement joins TRBV2 to TRBJ2-7; a possible D gene is TRBD1 (5 bases). Trimming removed 3 bases at V and 2 bases at J, with 11 bases between. Germline CDR1 and CDR2: SNHLY and FYNNEI. The CDR3 is made up of 14 amino acids. CDR3 loop: CASSDRVRTYEQYF. The DNA of the CDR3 is TGTGCCAGCAGTGACAGGGTAAGAACCTACGAGCAGTACTTC.

V and J are TRBV6-5 and TRBJ2-3; perhaps TRBD2 as D (7 bases). CDR3 size: 14 residues. Trimming shortened V by 4 bases and J by 2 bases, and 10 bases separated the two germline ends. Germline lookup yields CDR1 MNHEY and CDR2 SVGAGI. This CDR3 reads CASSWGGPTDTQYF. The CDR3 DNA reads as TGTGCCAGCAGTTGGGGGGGGCCCACAGATACGCAGTATTTT.

This chain uses TRBV19 with TRBJ1-1; possibly TRBD1 for D (6 bases). CDR1 is LNHDA, CDR2 SQIVND, per germline (reference sequence). The CDR3 consists of 13 residues. Trimming left V 5 bases short and J 5 bases short, with 12 bases between. The CDR3 is CASSGDRITEAFF. The CDR3, as DNA: TGTGCCAGTAGTGGCGACAGGATTACTGAAGCTTTCTTT.

This clone appeared a single time. The chain carries TRBV15 and TRBJ1-5; D not resolved. The CDR3 is made up of 22 amino acids. Germline V gene sequence: CDR1 LNHNV, CDR2 YYDKDF (reference sequence). Deletions cut 0 bases from V and 0 bases from J, with 27 bases between. The CDR3 DNA is TGTGCCACCAGCAGAGATCCGAATCCGAACGGCGAGGGTAGAGATAGCAATCAGCCCCAGCATTTT. Residues: CATSRDPNPNGEGRDSNQPQHF.

CDR3 sequence (DNA): TGTGCCAGTAGTACCCGCCGGACTAGCGGGGGGGCCACCCGCACAGATACGCAGTATTTT. This encodes CASSTRRTSGGATRTDTQYF. The rearrangement joins TRBV19 to TRBJ2-3; 15 nucleotides line up with TRBD2. The CDR3 runs to 20 residues. Trimming at V came to 4 bases and at J to 1 base, leaving 12 bases not matched to a gene. CDR1 is LNHDA, CDR2 SQIVND, per germline (reference sequence). Looking up the rest from reference TRBV19 and TRBJ2-3 gives the full variable domain: DGGITQSPKYLFRKEGQNVTLSCEQNLNHDAMYWYRQDPGQGLRLIYYSQIVNDFQKGDIAEGYSVSREKKESFPLTVTSAQKNPTAFYLCASSTRRTSGGATRTDTQYFGPGTRLTVL.

The V gene is TRBV7-9, the J gene TRBJ2-6; D remains ambiguous. CDR1 SEHNR and CDR2 FQNEAQ come from the germline V gene (reference sequence). V was pared by 5 bases and J by 0 bases, with 11 bases between. CDR3 length equals 16 residues. The CDR3 DNA is TGTGCCAGCAGCACGCCTCCGGGCTCTGGGGCCAACGTCCTGACTTTC. The encoded protein is CASSTPPGSGANVLTF.

The rearrangement uses TRBV10-3 and TRBJ1-2; D is possibly TRBD1 (6 bases). Germline CDR1 reads ENHRY; CDR2 reads SYGVKD. V shed 3 bases and J shed 5 bases, with 13 bases lying between them. CDR3 length equals 14 residues. The CDR3 region has the DNA TGTGCCATCAGTGACGTCACAGGGTGGTATGGCTACACCTTC. Protein product: CAISDVTGWYGYTF.

V usage is TRBV7-9 and J usage is TRBJ2-3; D is possibly TRBD2 (5 bases). The CDR3 has 18 residues. Trimming took 3 bases from V and 0 from J, leaving 19 bases between them. CDR1 SEHNR and CDR2 FQNEAQ come from the germline V gene (reference sequence). CDR3 region: CASSLDGPSAVSTDTQYF. The CDR3 DNA reads TGTGCCAGCAGCTTGGATGGACCTTCAGCGGTTAGCACAGATACGCAGTATTTT.

This rearrangement joins TRBV19 to TRBJ2-1; D possibly corresponds to TRBD2 (6 bases). The CDR3 consists of 18 residues. In germline, CDR1 is LNHDA, CDR2 SQIVND (reference sequence). V gave up 4 bases and J gave up 1 base, with 20 bases separating them. The CDR3 DNA reads as TGTGCCAGTAGTAATCGCCCAGGCGGGGCACCGTCCTACAATGAGCAGTTCTTC. Amino acids: CASSNRPGGAPSYNEQFF.

The rearrangement uses TRBV7-2 and TRBJ2-5; D is possibly TRBD2 (6 bases). The CDR3 runs 16 residues. Germline CDR1 SGHTA, CDR2 FQGNSA. The V end was cut by 4 bases, the J end by 2 bases, with 17 bases between. Here the CDR3 DNA reads TGTGCCAGCAGCTACTCCAGGAGCCGGGGGCAAGAGACCCAGTACTTC. Protein: CASSYSRSRGQETQYF. Filled out from reference TRBV7-2 and TRBJ2-5, the complete variable domain reads GAGVSQSPSNKVTEKGKDVELRCDPISGHTALYWYRQSLGQGLEFLIYFQGNSAPDKSGLPSDRFSAERTGGSVSTLTIQRTQQEDSAVYLCASSYSRSRGQETQYFGPGTRLLVL.

This chain links TRBV9 with TRBJ1-2; D might be TRBD1 (5 bases). CDR3 length: 16 amino acids. V shed 4 bases and J shed 4 bases, with 20 bases lying between them. CDR1 SGDLS and CDR2 YYNGEE come from the germline V gene. CDR3 region: CASSPPLGGFGYGYTF. The CDR3 region has the DNA TGTGCCAGCAGCCCTCCCTTGGGGGGTTTTGGCTATGGCTACACCTTC.

V and J are TRBV28 and TRBJ2-7, with 7 bases aligning to TRBD1. Germline V gene data show CDR1 as MDHEN and CDR2 as SYDVKM. This CDR3 comprises 13 residues. V lost 6 bases and J lost 0; bases outside the gene matches: 2. The CDR3 loop is CASRGTVSYEQYF. DNA for the CDR3: TGTGCCAGCAGAGGGACAGTCTCCTACGAGCAGTACTTC.

The V gene is TRBV19, the J gene TRBJ1-1; D call uncertain. V lost 8 bases and J 4 bases, leaving 17 bases between the germline ends. This CDR3 has 14 residues. CDR1 LNHDA and CDR2 SQIVND come from the germline V gene (reference sequence). The CDR3 DNA sequence: TGTGCCAGTTCACCCCAGAGGGTTGTCACTGAAGCTTTCTTT. Protein: CASSPQRVVTEAFF.

CDR3 DNA: TGTGCCAGCAGCACCTCACTAGCGGGGGGAGGCGAGCAGTACTTC. It specifies CASSTSLAGGGEQYF. The rearrangement links TRBV5-4 to TRBJ2-7, with 12 bases matching TRBD2. The CDR3 is 15 amino acids. V shed 4 bases, J shed 6 bases, and the junction held 8 bases outside the gene matches. Germline V gives CDR1 SGHNT, CDR2 YYREEE (reference sequence).

The V and J genes are TRBV6-5 and TRBJ2-1; TRBD2 aligns across 8 bases. CDR3 length: 14 residues. Trimming cost V 6 bases and J 7 bases; bases outside gene matches: 8. Germline V gene data show CDR1 as MNHEY and CDR2 as SVGAGI. CDR3: CASRTSGGWNEQFF. The CDR3 DNA sequence: TGTGCCAGCAGGACCTCGGGAGGGTGGAATGAGCAGTTCTTC.

The chain combines TRBV24-1 with TRBJ1-2; weak D call: TRBD1 (5 bases). The length of the CDR3 is 14 residues. V lost 3 bases to trimming and J lost 2 bases, with 9 bases between them. Germline V gene lookup returns CDR1 KGHDR and CDR2 SFDVKD. CDR3 bases: TGTGCCACCAGTGATGGACACAACAACTATGGCTACACCTTC. Encoded protein: CATSDGHNNYGYTF.

This clone was observed a few times. The chain carries TRBV11-1 and TRBJ2-1; TRBD2 is a possible D gene (5 bases). Between the trimmed V and J ends, which lost 5 bases and 5 bases, there was a span of 10 bases. The CDR3 has 13 residues. Germline V gene data show CDR1 as SGHAT and CDR2 as FQDESV (reference sequence). CDR3 sequence: CASSHPGDNEQFF. For the CDR3, the DNA is TGTGCCAGCAGCCATCCCGGGGACAATGAGCAGTTCTTC.

A single count supports this clone. The V and J genes are TRBV15 and TRBJ2-1, with 9 nucleotides matching TRBD2. The length of the CDR3 is 17 residues. The V gene's germline CDR1 is LNHNV and CDR2 YYDKDF (reference sequence). Germline trimming cut 3 bases from V and 5 bases from J; bases unmatched to any gene: 11. The CDR3 is CATSRSKGLALDNEQFF. The DNA for the CDR3 is TGTGCCACCAGCAGGTCAAAAGGACTAGCGCTCGACAATGAGCAGTTCTTC.